What follows are 28 T cell receptor beta chains derived from one specimen sequenced in a study of blood T cell repertoires in COVID-19. The table came from immunoSEQ multiplex PCR; TCRdb's copy has only in-frame clones and leaves some out. Altogether about 160,000 clones are present, over 85% being singletons, with the ten largest covering less than 2%. The specimen was peripheral blood. The receptor set was obtained from a woman aged 55-69 years with COVID-19, enrolled during active disease.

The rearrangement uses TRBV15 and TRBJ2-5, with D unresolved. Per the germline V gene, CDR1 is LNHNV and CDR2 is YYDKDF (reference sequence). Between the trimmed V and J ends, which lost 2 bases and 4 bases, there was a span of 23 bases. The CDR3 runs to 18 residues. CDR3 nucleotide sequence: TGTGCCACCAGCAGAAGTACCTACCCCCACGAACCACGAGAGACCCAGTACTTC. It yields the protein CATSRSTYPHEPRETQYF.

The chain carries TRBV12-3 or TRBV12-4 and TRBJ2-7; 8 bases agree with TRBD1. J was trimmed by 3 bases and V by 8 bases; bases with no gene match: 6. The CDR3 totals 13 residues. The CDR3 loop reads CASGAGGYYEQYF. The CDR3 DNA reads TGTGCCAGCGGGGCAGGGGGCTACTACGAGCAGTACTTC.

J is TRBJ2-6 and V is TRBV27, with a possible D match to TRBD1 (5 bases). The V end lost 5 bases, the J end lost 4 bases, and 12 bases lay between the germline ends. Per the germline V gene, CDR1 is MNHEY and CDR2 is SMNVEV (reference sequence). The CDR3 length is 15 residues. The DNA of the CDR3 is TGTGCCAGCAGTGTCAGGGTTTCAGGGGCCAACGTCCTGACTTTC. Translation gives CASSVRVSGANVLTF.

The rearrangement links TRBV7-9 to TRBJ2-7, with 7 bases identical to TRBD2. The germline V gene encodes CDR1 SEHNR and CDR2 FQNEAQ (reference sequence). Trimming took 4 bases from V and 6 from J; bases not matched to a gene: 6. CDR3 length equals 13 residues. The CDR3: CASSSSGAGEQYF. The CDR3 nucleotides read TGTGCCAGCAGCTCCAGCGGGGCGGGCGAGCAGTACTTC.

The chain has TRBV14 and TRBJ2-4, with D perhaps matching TRBD2 (7 bases). This CDR3 contains 16 residues. Trimming stripped 2 bases from V and 6 bases from J, with 17 bases between. CDR1 and CDR2 from the germline V gene are SGHDN and FVKESK. Written as DNA, the CDR3 is TGTGCCAGCAGCCAAATGGACGGGGGGCCTGGAAACATTCAGTACTTC. This gives the protein CASSQMDGGPGNIQYF.

V usage is TRBV7-9 and J usage is TRBJ1-1; D may be TRBD1 (5 bases). This CDR3 comprises 14 residues. With 7 bases removed from V and 2 bases from J, the gap between germline ends came to 14 bases. Looked up from germline, CDR1 is SEHNR and CDR2 is FQNEAQ (reference sequence). In nucleotides, the CDR3 is TGTGCCAGCACCAAACCGACAGCTAACACTGAAGCTTTCTTT. This translates into CASTKPTANTEAFF.

The V gene is TRBV6-5, the J gene TRBJ1-1; D not certain. This CDR3 has 13 amino acids. V was shortened by 6 bases and J by 6 bases, with 14 bases between the two germline ends. Per germline, CDR1 MNHEY and CDR2 SVGAGI. CDR3 in amino acids: CASRIRRSSEAFF. In DNA form, the CDR3 reads TGTGCCAGCAGGATCAGAAGGAGTTCTGAAGCTTTCTTT.

The chain employs TRBV5-1 and TRBJ2-5; D is perhaps TRBD2 (6 bases). CDR3 length equals 13 residues. Trimming removed 4 bases at V and 5 bases at J, with 12 bases between. The germline V gene has CDR1 SGHRS and CDR2 YFSETQ. The CDR3: CASSREDYETQYF. The DNA for the CDR3 is TGCGCCAGCAGCAGAGAGGACTACGAGACCCAGTACTTC. The variable domain in full, with the rest retrieved from reference TRBV5-1 and TRBJ2-5, is KAGVTQTPRYLIKTRGQQVTLSCSPISGHRSVSWYQQTPGQGLQFLFEYFSETQRNKGNFPGRFSGRQFSNSRSEMNVSTLELGDSALYLCASSREDYETQYFGPGTRLLVL.

The chain uses TRBV27 and TRBJ2-4; no clear D gene. The CDR3 contains 12 residues. The ends were cut back, 6 bases at V and 8 bases at J, with 11 bases in the middle. CDR1 and CDR2 from the germline V gene are MNHEY and SMNVEV (reference sequence). The CDR3 protein is CASSDNTYIQYF. Here the CDR3 DNA reads TGTGCCAGCAGCGACAACACGTACATTCAGTACTTC.

V usage is TRBV13 and J usage is TRBJ1-3; 10 bases line up with TRBD1. This CDR3 is 16 amino acids long. V dropped 5 bases and J dropped 4; count of bases not matched to a gene: 8. Germline V gene data show CDR1 as PRHDT and CDR2 as FYEKMQ (reference sequence). This CDR3 reads CASSQTTGGSGNTIYF. The DNA of the CDR3 is TGTGCCAGCAGCCAAACGACAGGGGGCTCAGGAAACACCATATATTTT.

The genes are TRBV19 and TRBJ1-2, with D possibly being TRBD1 (5 bases). This CDR3 is 13 amino acids long. Trimming took off 5 bases at V and 7 bases at J, with 14 bases between the two ends. Per germline, CDR1 LNHDA and CDR2 SQIVND (reference sequence). CDR3 region: CASSPGGIGGYTF. DNA of the CDR3: TGTGCCAGTAGTCCCGGGGGTATTGGTGGCTACACCTTC.

The V gene is TRBV29-1, the J gene TRBJ1-4, with TRBD1 matching 7 bases. This CDR3 spans 14 amino acids. J gave up 4 bases and V 6 bases, and 8 bases lay outside the gene matches. CDR1 and CDR2 (germline): SQVTM, ANQGSEA. CDR3 loop: CSVKQGTFNEKLFF. The CDR3 DNA follows: TGCAGCGTGAAACAGGGGACTTTTAATGAAAAACTGTTTTTT.

The chain employs TRBV29-1 and TRBJ1-2; 7 nucleotides align to TRBD1. The CDR3 runs to 12 residues. Germline lookup yields CDR1 SQVTM and CDR2 ANQGSEA. V lost 4 bases, J lost 4 bases, and 3 bases stayed unmatched. Written as DNA, the CDR3 is TGCAGCGTTGTGACAGGGACCTATGGCTACACCTTC. Protein sequence: CSVVTGTYGYTF.

The CDR3 sequence is CASSIGTSGGLTDTQYF. The CDR3, as DNA: TGTGCCAGTAGTATAGGAACTAGCGGGGGTCTGACAGATACGCAGTATTTT. The chain is built from TRBV19 and TRBJ2-3; 11 bases align to TRBD2. Losses at the gene ends were 1 base for V and 3 bases for J; bases not matched to a gene: 6. The CDR3 totals 17 residues. Germline V lookup: CDR1 LNHDA, CDR2 SQIVND (reference sequence). The full variable domain, with the rest looked up from reference TRBV19 and TRBJ2-3, is DGGITQSPKYLFRKEGQNVTLSCEQNLNHDAMYWYRQDPGQGLRLIYYSQIVNDFQKGDIAEGYSVSREKKESFPLTVTSAQKNPTAFYLCASSIGTSGGLTDTQYFGPGTRLTVL.

The chain joins TRBV5-6 to TRBJ2-7; TRBD2 might be the D (7 bases). Trimming stripped 1 base from V and 3 bases from J, with 14 bases between. Germline loops: CDR1 SGHDT, CDR2 YYEEEE. The CDR3 has 15 residues. The CDR3 here is CASSLRAGAHYEQYF. The CDR3 DNA sequence: TGTGCCAGCAGCTTGCGCGCGGGGGCTCACTACGAGCAGTACTTC.

The chain carries TRBV27 and TRBJ2-1; TRBD2 is a possible D gene (6 bases). Between the trimmed V and J ends, which lost 2 bases and 3 bases, there was a span of 11 bases. CDR1 MNHEY and CDR2 SMNVEV come from the germline V gene (reference sequence). This CDR3 has 15 amino acids. In DNA form, the CDR3 reads TGTGCCAGCAGTTTAACCGGGGGAAACTACAATGAGCAGTTCTTC. It encodes CASSLTGGNYNEQFF.

The chain carries TRBV15 and TRBJ1-1, with TRBD1 identical over 7 bases. Trimming at V came to 0 bases and at J to 6 bases, leaving 4 bases not matched to a gene. Germline assignment: CDR1 LNHNV and CDR2 YYDKDF (reference sequence). The length of the CDR3 is 14 residues. CDR3: CATSREGGAAEAFF. Written as DNA, the CDR3 is TGTGCCACCAGCAGAGAAGGGGGCGCGGCTGAAGCTTTCTTT.

This clone has a single count. The gene calls are TRBV14 and TRBJ2-2, with a possible D match to TRBD1 (6 bases). The germline gives CDR1 SGHDN, CDR2 FVKESK. V lost 2 bases to trimming and J lost 4 bases, with 8 bases between them. This CDR3 has 14 amino acids. The CDR3 loop reads CASSQTGPTGELFF. In nucleotides, the CDR3 is TGTGCCAGCAGCCAAACAGGGCCCACCGGGGAGCTGTTTTTT.

The chain is built from TRBV14 and TRBJ1-1; perhaps TRBD1 as D (5 bases). The CDR3 is made up of 16 amino acids. Germline V gene sequence: CDR1 SGHDN, CDR2 FVKESK. Trimming shortened V by 0 bases and J by 6 bases, and 17 bases separated the two germline ends. The CDR3 here is CASSQDPGFDRSEAFF. In nucleotides, the CDR3 is TGTGCCAGCAGCCAAGATCCAGGGTTCGATAGGTCTGAAGCTTTCTTT.

The V gene is TRBV6-2 or TRBV6-3, the J gene TRBJ1-6; 7 bases are a match to TRBD1. Germline CDR1 MNHEY, CDR2 SVGEGT. With 4 bases clipped from V and 9 bases from J, the junction kept 9 bases outside the gene matches. This CDR3 has 15 amino acids. CDR3 nucleotides: TGTGCCAGCAGTTTATCGACTTACAGGGGTTCACCCCTCCACTTT. Translation gives CASSLSTYRGSPLHF.

The chain has TRBV6-5 and TRBJ1-2, with 7 positions matching TRBD1. CDR3 length: 15 amino acids. Germline V gene lookup returns CDR1 MNHEY and CDR2 SVGAGI. V trimming: 6 bases; J trimming: 7 bases; junction bases outside the gene matches: 14. The CDR3 is CASSSYPGTVGGYTF. In nucleotides, the CDR3 is TGTGCCAGCAGCTCCTACCCCGGGACAGTCGGTGGCTACACCTTC.

The chain is built from TRBV10-3 and TRBJ1-1; maybe TRBD1 (6 bases). Per the germline V gene, CDR1 is ENHRY and CDR2 is SYGVKD. CDR3 length equals 15 residues. Trimming pared 6 bases from V and 2 bases from J, leaving 16 bases between. The CDR3 bases are TGTGCCATCAGGGGCTCGTTAGGGGGAAACACTGAAGCTTTCTTT. Protein product: CAIRGSLGGNTEAFF.

The chain joins TRBV6-2 or TRBV6-3 to TRBJ2-7; D unresolved. This CDR3 comprises 12 residues. The germline gives CDR1 MNHEY, CDR2 SVGEGT. V was trimmed by 7 bases and J by 3 bases, leaving 10 bases between them. The CDR3 sequence is CASTPTGYEQYF. In nucleotides, the CDR3 is TGTGCCAGCACCCCTACTGGCTACGAGCAGTACTTC.

The chain uses TRBV5-1 and TRBJ1-4; 9 nucleotides align to TRBD1. The germline CDR1 and CDR2 sequences are SGHRS and YFSETQ. This CDR3 spans 14 amino acids. V dropped 5 bases and J dropped 6; count of bases not matched to a gene: 5. CDR3 DNA: TGCGCCAGCAGGAAGGGACAGGGAGATGAAAAACTGTTTTTT. Residues: CASRKGQGDEKLFF.

The chain is built from TRBV4-1 and TRBJ1-5; a possible D gene is TRBD1 (6 bases). Germline V gene data show CDR1 as MGHRA and CDR2 as YSYEKL. The CDR3 totals 15 residues. V was cut by 4 bases and J by 9 bases, with 19 bases left in between. CDR3 coding DNA: TGCGCCAGCAGCCTTTCCGGCGGGGGGCTGTCGCCCCAGCATTTT. This gives the protein CASSLSGGGLSPQHF.

In its sample, this clone was seen once. The rearrangement uses TRBV19 and TRBJ1-1; 9 nucleotides agree with TRBD1. The trim removed 6 bases at V and 6 bases at J, leaving 2 bases unmatched. This CDR3 spans 12 amino acids. The germline V gene has CDR1 LNHDA and CDR2 SQIVND (reference sequence). The chain's CDR3 is CASSRQGAEAFF. The CDR3 DNA sequence: TGTGCCAGTAGCCGACAGGGGGCTGAAGCTTTCTTT. Combining the CDR3 with reference TRBV19 and TRBJ1-1 gives the whole variable domain DGGITQSPKYLFRKEGQNVTLSCEQNLNHDAMYWYRQDPGQGLRLIYYSQIVNDFQKGDIAEGYSVSREKKESFPLTVTSAQKNPTAFYLCASSRQGAEAFFGQGTRLTVV.

The CDR3 loop is CASSLSIRTSGRQETQYF. The CDR3 region has the DNA TGTGCCAGCAGCTTGAGCATACGGACTAGCGGCCGACAAGAGACCCAGTACTTC. The rearrangement uses TRBV5-4 and TRBJ2-5; 10 bases map to TRBD2. CDR3 length: 18 residues. Trimming at V came to 1 base and at J to 2 bases, leaving 11 bases not matched to a gene. Germline V gives CDR1 SGHNT, CDR2 YYREEE (reference sequence).

The sample holds a few counts of this clone. This chain joins TRBV30 and TRBJ1-4; TRBD1 matches 7 bases. Germline V gene data show CDR1 as GTSNPN and CDR2 as SVGIG (reference sequence). V trimming: 2 bases; J trimming: 7 bases; junction bases outside the gene matches: 4. The CDR3 has 13 residues. The CDR3 spells CAWSIGTVEKLFF. The CDR3 DNA is TGTGCCTGGAGTATTGGGACAGTTGAAAAACTGTTTTTT. Supplemented by reference TRBV30 and TRBJ1-4, the full variable domain reads SQTIHQWPATLVQPVGSPLSLECTVEGTSNPNLYWYRQAAGRGLQLLFYSVGIGQISSEVPQNLSASRPQDRQFILSSKKLLLSDSGFYLCAWSIGTVEKLFFGSGTQLSVL.